The 29 T cell receptor beta chains given below trace back to one sample, sequenced in a study of cytomegalovirus exposure and HLA in healthy donors. The primer mix had 60 Vbeta and 13 Jbeta primers. Libraries were prepared by immunoSEQ multiplex PCR; TCRdb keeps only in-frame clonotypes and omits some of them. The sample gives about 110,000 clones, around 85% of which show up once; about 1.8% is in the top ten. Sample: PBMCs. The receptors derive from a man between 35 and 55 years old in good health and CMV-seronegative.

The chain is built from TRBV11-3 and TRBJ2-4; D might be TRBD1 (6 bases). Germline V gene sequence: CDR1 SGHNT, CDR2 YENEEA. There are 13 residues in the CDR3. Trimming took off 1 base at V and 6 bases at J, with 7 bases between the two ends. The CDR3, as DNA: TGTGCCAGCAGCTTAGGAGGGGGAAACATTCAGTACTTC. Amino acid sequence: CASSLGGGNIQYF.

The J gene is TRBJ2-7, the V gene TRBV30, with a weak D call TRBD2 (5 bases). The CDR3 runs to 14 residues. V lost 4 bases and J lost 3, with 16 bases in between. Germline CDR1 is GTSNPN and CDR2 is SVGIG (reference sequence). CDR3 nucleotide sequence: TGTGCCTGGACCCCGGGATGGGGTAACTACGAGCAGTACTTC. Translation gives CAWTPGWGNYEQYF.

The rearrangement joins TRBV30 to TRBJ2-7; 9 bases agree with TRBD1. J gave up 6 bases and V 0 bases, and 9 bases lay outside the gene matches. Germline values: CDR1 GTSNPN, CDR2 SVGIG (reference sequence). The CDR3 totals 15 residues. The chain's CDR3 is CAWSVSGQGRSEQYF. CDR3 coding DNA: TGTGCCTGGAGTGTATCGGGACAGGGAAGAAGCGAGCAGTACTTC.

The chain has TRBV9 and TRBJ2-2; 7 bases match TRBD1. Looked up from germline, CDR1 is SGDLS and CDR2 is YYNGEE. There are 14 residues in the CDR3. The trim removed 4 bases at V and 7 bases at J, leaving 7 bases unmatched. For the CDR3, the DNA is TGTGCCAGCAGCACCCAGACAGGGAACGGGGAGCTGTTTTTT. This encodes CASSTQTGNGELFF.

The chain couples TRBV7-2 to TRBJ2-7, with D hard to call. Per the germline V gene, CDR1 is SGHTA and CDR2 is FQGNSA. V was shortened by 6 bases and J by 2 bases, with 8 bases between the two germline ends. CDR3 length: 12 amino acids. The CDR3 DNA reads as TGTGCCAGCAGTCAAGCTCCCTACGAGCAGTACTTC. Its translation is CASSQAPYEQYF.

The chain carries TRBV6-5 and TRBJ1-1, with TRBD1 identical over 8 bases. The germline V gene encodes CDR1 MNHEY and CDR2 SVGAGI. V lost 3 bases, J lost 3 bases, and 9 bases stayed unmatched. The CDR3 runs 16 residues. The CDR3 region is CASSYFQGAIDTEAFF. The CDR3, as DNA: TGTGCCAGCAGTTATTTCCAGGGGGCTATCGACACTGAAGCTTTCTTT.

The chain couples TRBV4-2 to TRBJ2-5; 10 bases match TRBD2. The germline gives CDR1 LGHNA, CDR2 YNFKEQ. The CDR3 runs 15 residues. Trimming removed 10 bases from V and 2 bases from J; junction bases left unmatched: 10. The CDR3 sequence is CATGGASGGQETQYF. Here the CDR3 DNA reads TGTGCCACCGGAGGGGCTAGCGGGGGACAAGAGACCCAGTACTTC.

V usage is TRBV29-1 and J usage is TRBJ1-2, with D possibly being TRBD1 (6 bases). This CDR3 comprises 13 residues. CDR1 and CDR2 (germline): SQVTM, ANQGSEA. The ends were cut back, 0 bases at V and 4 bases at J, with 9 bases in the middle. CDR3 sequence (DNA): TGCAGCGTTGAAGATCAGGGGACCTATGGCTACACCTTC. This gives the protein CSVEDQGTYGYTF.

J is TRBJ1-6 and V is TRBV27, with 7 nucleotides matching TRBD1. The CDR3 is made up of 15 amino acids. V lost 3 bases to trimming and J lost 10 bases; unmatched junction nucleotides: 9. Looked up from germline, CDR1 is MNHEY and CDR2 is SMNVEV (reference sequence). As DNA, the CDR3 is TGTGCCAGCAGTTTCACAGGGGAAGGGGGATCACCCCTCCACTTT. This encodes CASSFTGEGGSPLHF.

The V and J genes are TRBV6-6 and TRBJ2-7; 10 bases line up with TRBD2. The germline V gene encodes CDR1 MNHNY and CDR2 SVGAGI (reference sequence). This CDR3 has 16 amino acids. The junction had 3 bases not matched to a gene; V was cut back by 0 bases and J by 1 base. The CDR3 sequence: CASSYSIAGGSYEQYF. For the CDR3, the DNA is TGTGCCAGCAGTTACTCTATAGCGGGGGGTTCCTACGAGCAGTACTTC.

The chain combines TRBV27 with TRBJ1-2; possible D gene TRBD1, 5 bases. Germline lookup yields CDR1 MNHEY and CDR2 SMNVEV (reference sequence). The CDR3 sequence is 16 residues long. V gave up 3 bases and J gave up 7 bases, with 21 bases separating them. In DNA form, the CDR3 reads TGTGCCAGCAGTTTGGTGTCAGGGAGGATAGTTCGTGGCTACACCTTC. The encoded protein is CASSLVSGRIVRGYTF.

The J gene is TRBJ1-2, the V gene TRBV5-6, with D possibly being TRBD1 (6 bases). The CDR3 has 15 amino acids. The germline V and J ends were trimmed by 5 bases and 5 bases, with 19 bases remaining between them. CDR1 SGHDT and CDR2 YYEEEE come from the germline V gene. The CDR3 DNA is TGTGCCAGCAGGCTCCGCGGCAGGGGTGTTTATGGCTACACCTTC. Amino acids: CASRLRGRGVYGYTF.

The V gene is TRBV27, the J gene TRBJ1-3; D is unclear. The CDR3 spans 14 residues. V lost 5 bases, J lost 2 bases, and 10 bases lay in between. Germline assignment: CDR1 MNHEY and CDR2 SMNVEV (reference sequence). The CDR3 protein is CASSPRYAGNTIYF. CDR3 nucleotide sequence: TGTGCCAGCAGTCCCCGGTACGCTGGAAACACCATATATTTT.

The V and J genes are TRBV25-1 and TRBJ1-1; a weak D match, TRBD1 (5 bases). The V end was cut by 0 bases, the J end by 5 bases, with 13 bases between. The CDR3 runs 15 residues. The germline V gene encodes CDR1 MGHDK and CDR2 SYGVNS. For the CDR3, the DNA is TGTGCCAGCAGTGAATATAGGGCCAGGGATACTGAAGCTTTCTTT. Translated: CASSEYRARDTEAFF.

This chain uses TRBV29-1 with TRBJ2-5, with D possibly TRBD2 on 6 matching bases. Germline CDR1 is SQVTM and CDR2 is ANQGSEA. The V and J ends lost 4 bases and 4 bases respectively, with 16 bases between them. The CDR3 runs 14 residues. CDR3 region: CSVGAGLLRETQYF. In DNA form, the CDR3 reads TGCAGCGTTGGAGCGGGTCTATTAAGAGAGACCCAGTACTTC.

The chain is built from TRBV6-5 and TRBJ1-1; TRBD1 is a possible D gene (5 bases). The germline V gene has CDR1 MNHEY and CDR2 SVGAGI. The CDR3 length is 12 residues. With 6 bases removed from V and 10 bases from J, the gap between germline ends came to 15 bases. CDR3 DNA sequence: TGTGCCAGCAGCCCGAATAGGGGTTCAGCTTTCTTT. Its translation: CASSPNRGSAFF.

The chain recombines TRBV5-1 with TRBJ1-5, with D perhaps TRBD1 (5 bases). CDR1 and CDR2 from the germline V gene are SGHRS and YFSETQ. With 0 bases removed from V and 6 bases from J, the gap between germline ends came to 13 bases. The CDR3 has 15 residues. Written as DNA, the CDR3 is TGCGCCAGCAGCTTGGGGGGCAGGGTGAGTCAGCCCCAGCATTTT. Amino acid sequence: CASSLGGRVSQPQHF.

This clone was seen just once. The chain couples TRBV6-6 to TRBJ2-5, with D possibly matching TRBD2 (6 bases). Trimming took off 4 bases at V and 4 bases at J, with 10 bases between the two ends. The CDR3 is 13 residues long. Germline lookup yields CDR1 MNHNY and CDR2 SVGAGI (reference sequence). CDR3 sequence reads: CASSSRRGETQYF. The CDR3 nucleotides read TGTGCCAGCAGTTCTAGGCGGGGAGAGACCCAGTACTTC.

The chain uses TRBV5-1 and TRBJ2-3; D may be TRBD1 (5 bases). V lost 0 bases to trimming and J lost 1 base, with 15 bases between them. CDR1 is SGHRS, CDR2 YFSETQ, per germline. The CDR3 is 17 amino acids. The DNA for the CDR3 is TGCGCCAGCAGCTTGGCCAAGACAGCCGTCGGCACAGATACGCAGTATTTT. This codes for CASSLAKTAVGTDTQYF.

The chain has TRBV10-3 and TRBJ2-1; D might be TRBD1 (6 bases). The CDR3 spans 13 residues. The V end lost 11 bases, the J end lost 2 bases, and 13 bases lay between the germline ends. Germline V CDR1 and CDR2: ENHRY, SYGVKD. CDR3 sequence reads: CASWTDTYNEQFF. The CDR3 DNA reads as TGTGCCTCTTGGACAGACACCTACAATGAGCAGTTCTTC.

The chain's CDR3 is CSDSGSSYNEQFF. The DNA for the CDR3 is TGCAGCGATAGCGGTAGCTCCTACAATGAGCAGTTCTTC. The chain employs TRBV29-1 and TRBJ2-1; D might be TRBD2 (6 bases). The CDR3 consists of 13 residues. Trimming shortened V by 7 bases and J by 0 bases, and 10 bases separated the two germline ends. Germline CDR1 SQVTM, CDR2 ANQGSEA.

V usage is TRBV19 and J usage is TRBJ2-7; tentatively, D is TRBD2 (6 bases). The V and J ends lost 1 base and 4 bases respectively, with 8 bases between them. The CDR3 runs to 13 residues. The germline V gene encodes CDR1 LNHDA and CDR2 SQIVND (reference sequence). The CDR3 nucleotides are TGTGCCAGTAGTATAGGGAGGGGATACGAGCAGTACTTC. It codes for CASSIGRGYEQYF.

In this sample, this clone turned up once. V usage is TRBV9 and J usage is TRBJ2-2; TRBD1 aligns across 7 bases. V lost 4 bases and J lost 2; bases outside the gene matches: 5. Germline CDR1 reads SGDLS; CDR2 reads YYNGEE. There are 15 residues in the CDR3. CDR3 bases: TGTGCCAGCAGCCCCGGGGACAGTAACACCGGGGAGCTGTTTTTT. As protein: CASSPGDSNTGELFF.

The chain carries TRBV30 and TRBJ2-5; TRBD2 matches at 8 bases. V dropped 3 bases and J dropped 5; count of bases not matched to a gene: 2. There are 12 residues in the CDR3. CDR1 and CDR2 from the germline V gene are GTSNPN and SVGIG (reference sequence). In nucleotides, the CDR3 is TGTGCCTGGAGACCGGGGGGGGAGACCCAGTACTTC. Encoded protein: CAWRPGGETQYF.

The chain has TRBV19 and TRBJ1-1, with D tentatively TRBD1 (5 bases). The CDR3 extends over 17 amino acids. The germline V and J ends were trimmed by 7 bases and 0 bases, with 21 bases remaining between them. Germline CDR1 is LNHDA and CDR2 is SQIVND (reference sequence). Written as DNA, the CDR3 is TGTGCCAGTAACGGAGCTGGAGGGGTAGGGATGAACACTGAAGCTTTCTTT. Translation: CASNGAGGVGMNTEAFF.

The chain links TRBV2 to TRBJ1-5, with a possible D match to TRBD1 (6 bases). The V gene lost 10 bases and the J gene lost 1 base, with 14 bases spanning the gap. In germline, CDR1 is SNHLY, CDR2 FYNNEI. This CDR3 has 14 amino acids. This chain's CDR3 is CATSGQSSNQPQHF. In DNA form, the CDR3 reads TGTGCCACCTCGGGACAATCAAGCAATCAGCCCCAGCATTTT.

The CDR3 sequence is CASRETGTGLDSPLHF. CDR3 sequence (DNA): TGTGCCAGCAGAGAAACCGGGACAGGGTTAGATTCACCCCTCCACTTT. This chain uses TRBV28 with TRBJ1-6; 9 bases line up with TRBD1. The junction had 11 bases not matched to a gene; V was cut back by 6 bases and J by 8 bases. The CDR3 sequence is 16 residues long. From germline, CDR1 is MDHEN and CDR2 SYDVKM.

This rearrangement joins TRBV5-4 to TRBJ2-7, with 7 bases matching TRBD1. CDR1 is SGHNT, CDR2 YYREEE, per germline (reference sequence). The CDR3 totals 13 residues. J was trimmed by 5 bases and V by 4 bases; bases with no gene match: 6. The CDR3 nucleotides read TGTGCCAGCAGCATAGACAGGGCAAACGAGCAGTACTTC. This translates into CASSIDRANEQYF.

The chain recombines TRBV7-9 with TRBJ1-2; no definite D call. Germline loops: CDR1 SEHNR, CDR2 FQNEAQ (reference sequence). The length of the CDR3 is 13 residues. Trimming shortened V by 4 bases and J by 9 bases, and 15 bases separated the two germline ends. CDR3 residues: CASSSRGEGRYTF. CDR3 sequence (DNA): TGTGCCAGCAGCTCCCGGGGTGAAGGGCGCTACACCTTC.